The 17 T cell receptor beta chains below all came from one sample that was sequenced in a study of response to subunit inactivated influenza vaccine. TCRdb ran MiXCR on the RT-PCR reads and lists one entry per CDR3 protein. The sample includes a few hundred thousand distinct CDR3 sequences, approximately 10% of them seen just once. The same sample was also used in a study of T cells expressing NK-cell markers. From that second work: With UMIs, 5'RACE template switching was used to make TCR beta cDNA.

This specimen consisted of PBMCs from blood, obtained on the day of vaccination. These TCRs come from a man in his fifties who received an inactivated influenza vaccine.

The V gene is TRBV7-6, the J gene TRBJ2-2, with D perhaps TRBD1 or TRBD2 (6 bases each). The V gene's germline CDR1 is SGHVS and CDR2 FNYEAQ. The CDR3 sequence is 16 residues long. The V and J ends lost 0 bases and 7 bases respectively, with 15 bases between them. The CDR3 loop reads CASSLASGGGIGELFF. CDR3 DNA sequence: TGTGCCAGCAGCTTAGCGTCCGGGGGCGGTATCGGGGAGCTGTTTTTT.

J is TRBJ2-3 and V is TRBV12-3 or TRBV12-4; the match to TRBD2 covers 7 bases. The CDR3 extends over 14 amino acids. V trimming: 6 bases; J trimming: 8 bases; junction bases outside the gene matches: 11. CDR3 in amino acids: CASRGTTSWGTQYF. In nucleotides, the CDR3 is TGTGCCAGCAGAGGGACTACCTCCTGGGGTACGCAGTATTTT.

The chain employs TRBV10-3 and TRBJ2-3, with D hard to call. The CDR3 is 13 amino acids. The germline CDR1 and CDR2 sequences are ENHRY and SYGVKD. V was pared by 0 bases and J by 5 bases, with 6 bases between. The CDR3 spells CAISESAKDTQYF. CDR3 sequence (DNA): TGTGCCATCAGTGAGTCGGCTAAAGATACGCAGTATTTT.

This clonotype was counted at least ten times. The rearrangement links TRBV6-2 or TRBV6-3 to TRBJ2-1; D is unresolved. The CDR3 length is 11 residues. V lost 2 bases and J lost 5, with 1 base in between. Per the germline V gene, CDR1 is MNHEY and CDR2 is SVGEGT. The CDR3 region has the DNA TGTGCCAGCAGTTACCACAATGAGCAGTTCTTC. This gives the protein CASSYHNEQFF.

The V call is TRBV20-1, the J call TRBJ2-5; TRBD2 matches at 7 bases. Germline V lookup: CDR1 DFQATT, CDR2 SNEGSKA (reference sequence). The V and J ends lost 0 bases and 0 bases, in that order; junction bases with no gene match: 7. The length of the CDR3 is 16 residues. CDR3 coding DNA: TGCAGTGCTAGAGATGGGACTACTGGGTACCAAGAGACCCAGTACTTC. This gives the protein CSARDGTTGYQETQYF.

This clonotype was seen a handful of times. The DNA of the CDR3 is TGTGCCAGCATCAGAAGTGTCGGGTCGAGTGGCTACACCTTC. As protein: CASIRSVGSSGYTF. The chain carries TRBV6-1 and TRBJ1-2; D is undetermined. The V end lost 7 bases, the J end lost 7 bases, and 19 bases lay between the germline ends. The V gene's germline CDR1 is MNHNS and CDR2 SASEGT. The CDR3 spans 14 residues.

This clonotype occurred a few times. The V and J genes are TRBV5-1 and TRBJ2-7, with D possibly matching TRBD1 (5 bases). Looked up from germline, CDR1 is SGHRS and CDR2 is YFSETQ. V lost 4 bases, J lost 2 bases, and 16 bases lay in between. The CDR3 consists of 15 residues. CDR3 sequence: CASSPGSPGPYEQYF. The DNA for the CDR3 is TGCGCCAGCAGCCCTGGTAGTCCAGGGCCCTACGAGCAGTACTTC.

In this sample, this clonotype turned up many times. The chain recombines TRBV9 with TRBJ2-3; the match to TRBD2 covers 9 bases. Looked up from germline, CDR1 is SGDLS and CDR2 is YYNGEE. The CDR3 has 14 residues. The junction had 3 bases not matched to a gene; V was cut back by 3 bases and J by 4 bases. CDR3 in amino acids: CASSGSGSADTQYF. Here the CDR3 DNA reads TGTGCCAGCAGCGGTAGCGGGAGCGCAGATACGCAGTATTTT.

This clonotype was found a few times. The gene calls are TRBV5-1 and TRBJ2-3; no clear D. Germline-derived CDR1 and CDR2 are SGHRS and YFSETQ. The ends were cut back, 2 bases at V and 0 bases at J, with 19 bases in the middle. The CDR3 extends over 18 amino acids. DNA of the CDR3: TGCGCCAGCAGCTTCTCTGAGTCCAGAGCCCAGAGCACAGATACGCAGTATTTT. Translation gives CASSFSESRAQSTDTQYF.

This clonotype has more than one count but fewer than ten. This rearrangement joins TRBV5-1 to TRBJ2-1; D gene uncertain. Germline V gene sequence: CDR1 SGHRS, CDR2 YFSETQ. The germline V and J ends were trimmed by 5 bases and 6 bases, with 9 bases remaining between them. This CDR3 is 12 amino acids long. The CDR3 protein is CASRPHSNEQFF. CDR3 bases: TGCGCCAGCAGACCACACAGCAATGAGCAGTTCTTC.

This clonotype was seen a few times. The chain carries TRBV20-1 and TRBJ2-2, with a tentative D call TRBD2 (6 bases). Germline CDR1 and CDR2: DFQATT and SNEGSKA (reference sequence). This CDR3 has 13 amino acids. V was trimmed by 5 bases and J by 8 bases, leaving 15 bases between them. For the CDR3, the DNA is TGCAGTGCTGGGGGAGGAAGTGAGGGGGAGCTGTTTTTT. It translates to CSAGGGSEGELFF.

This chain links TRBV6-1 with TRBJ1-3; no firm D call. CDR1 and CDR2 (germline): MNHNS, SASEGT. The CDR3 is 15 residues long. Deletions cut 3 bases from V and 2 bases from J, with 11 bases between. CDR3 nucleotides: TGTGCCAGCAGTGAGGTCGGCCGACCTGGAAACACCATATATTTT. Amino acids: CASSEVGRPGNTIYF.

V usage is TRBV30 and J usage is TRBJ2-1, with TRBD1 as a possible D gene (5 bases). The V end was cut by 5 bases, the J end by 8 bases, with 13 bases between. CDR1 GTSNPN and CDR2 SVGIG come from the germline V gene (reference sequence). The CDR3 spans 12 residues. In DNA, the CDR3 is TGTGCCTGGCTCAGGGTACTTGATGAGCAGTTCTTC. This gives the protein CAWLRVLDEQFF.

The gene calls are TRBV15 and TRBJ1-6; 7 bases are shared with TRBD1. V shed 5 bases and J 5 bases; nucleotides not matched to a gene: 6. This CDR3 contains 15 residues. Germline V gene sequence: CDR1 LNHNV, CDR2 YYDKDF (reference sequence). The CDR3 here is CATSLRRGDNSPLHF. The CDR3 DNA follows: TGTGCCACCAGCTTGCGCAGGGGGGATAATTCACCCCTCCACTTT.

This clonotype was counted between two and nine times. The chain is built from TRBV5-1 and TRBJ1-1; possible D gene TRBD1, 5 bases. V lost 0 bases and J lost 1, with 10 bases in between. The CDR3 loop spans 15 amino acids. Germline V lookup: CDR1 SGHRS, CDR2 YFSETQ. The CDR3 loop reads CASSLAPGTNTEAFF. The CDR3 coding sequence is TGCGCCAGCAGCTTGGCCCCCGGGACGAACACTGAAGCTTTCTTT.

This clonotype has at least ten counts. The chain has TRBV12-3 or TRBV12-4 and TRBJ2-1; D unresolved. Trimming took 0 bases from V and 4 from J, leaving 10 bases between them. The CDR3 extends over 15 amino acids. The CDR3 spells CASSLARQRYNEQFF. The CDR3 DNA reads TGTGCCAGCAGTTTAGCCAGACAAAGATACAATGAGCAGTTCTTC.

The table lists this clonotype with a few counts. This chain links TRBV7-9 with TRBJ2-5, with 16 bases identical to TRBD2. With 5 bases clipped from V and 3 bases from J, the junction kept 3 bases outside the gene matches. The CDR3 runs 16 residues. Germline V gives CDR1 SEHNR, CDR2 FQNEAQ (reference sequence). The CDR3 loop is CASSQGLAGGKETQYF. Here the CDR3 DNA reads TGTGCCAGCAGCCAGGGACTAGCGGGGGGGAAAGAGACCCAGTACTTC.